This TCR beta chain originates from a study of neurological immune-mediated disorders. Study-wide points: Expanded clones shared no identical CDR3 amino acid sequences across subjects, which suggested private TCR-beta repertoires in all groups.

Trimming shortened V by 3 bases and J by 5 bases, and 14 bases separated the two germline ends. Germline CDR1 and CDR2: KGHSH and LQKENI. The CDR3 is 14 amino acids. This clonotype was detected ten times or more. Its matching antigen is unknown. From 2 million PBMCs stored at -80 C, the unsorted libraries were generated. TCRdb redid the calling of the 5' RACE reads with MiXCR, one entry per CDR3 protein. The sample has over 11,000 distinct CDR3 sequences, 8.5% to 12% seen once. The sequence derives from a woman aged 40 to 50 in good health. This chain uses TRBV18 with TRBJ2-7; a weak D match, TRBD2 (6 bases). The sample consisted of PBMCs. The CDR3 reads CASSPFGGANEQYF. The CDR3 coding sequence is TGTGCCAGCTCACCCTTCGGAGGGGCCAACGAGCAGTACTTC.